The next 7 T cell receptor beta chains were all read from a single sample in a study of T cell repertoires in cytomegalovirus infection. MiXCR, applied by TCRdb to the reads, yields one record per CDR3 protein. The profile covers under 350,000 distinct CDR3 sequences, with roughly a tenth appearing a single time and approximately 2.3% taken by the ten largest. The material sequenced was PBMCs. Receptor source: a human donor in good health (CMV status not recorded). Some clones in this sample may be carry-over from other donors' samples.

Ten or more counts support this clonotype. The rearrangement uses TRBV7-2 and TRBJ1-6; D is undetermined. Germline V gene lookup returns CDR1 SGHTA and CDR2 FQGNSA. The CDR3 totals 15 residues. The V and J ends lost 1 base and 3 bases respectively, with 7 bases between them. In DNA, the CDR3 is TGTGCCAGCAGCTTAGGGCAGTTCTATAATTCACCCCTCCACTTT. Amino acids: CASSLGQFYNSPLHF.

At least ten counts were recorded for this clonotype. The chain employs TRBV7-2 and TRBJ1-6; tentative D call: TRBD1 (5 bases). The CDR3 contains 15 residues. Trimming removed 4 bases from V and 6 bases from J, with 13 bases in between. CDR1 SGHTA and CDR2 FQGNSA come from the germline V gene. The CDR3 here is CASSSRGEVNSPLHF. The DNA for the CDR3 is TGTGCCAGCAGCTCCCGAGGGGAGGTTAATTCACCCCTCCACTTT.

This clonotype was counted only a few times. The chain couples TRBV5-1 to TRBJ2-3; 9 nucleotides agree with TRBD1. Trimming removed 3 bases from V and 1 base from J; junction bases left unmatched: 9. The CDR3 is 17 residues long. Germline V gene lookup returns CDR1 SGHRS and CDR2 YFSETQ. This chain's CDR3 is CASSWRGQGSGTDTQYF. The CDR3 coding sequence is TGCGCCAGCAGCTGGCGTGGACAGGGGAGTGGCACAGATACGCAGTATTTT.

This clonotype was picked up many times. This chain connects TRBV2 to TRBJ1-2; no firm D call. This CDR3 contains 13 residues. The germline V gene encodes CDR1 SNHLY and CDR2 FYNNEI. The V gene lost 2 bases and the J gene lost 6 bases, with 10 bases spanning the gap. The CDR3 loop is CASSEREMNGYTF. The CDR3 coding sequence is TGTGCCAGCAGTGAAAGAGAAATGAATGGCTACACCTTC.

This clonotype was recorded a few times. The chain couples TRBV20-1 to TRBJ1-1; no clear D gene. The CDR3 has 10 amino acids. Germline CDR1 is DFQATT and CDR2 is SNEGSKA (reference sequence). Between the trimmed V and J ends, which lost 0 bases and 8 bases, there was a span of 4 bases. CDR3 bases: TGCAGTGCTAGAGATCGGGAAGCTTTCTTT. It codes for CSARDREAFF.

This CDR3 is CASSQETSSTDTQYF. CDR3 nucleotides: TGTGCCAGCTCCCAGGAGACGAGCAGCACAGATACGCAGTATTTT. V usage is TRBV18 and J usage is TRBJ2-3; no clear D gene. Trimming stripped 6 bases from V and 0 bases from J, with 13 bases between. The CDR3 extends over 15 amino acids. Per the germline V gene, CDR1 is KGHSH and CDR2 is LQKENI.

This clonotype was detected many times. The chain has TRBV2 and TRBJ2-1, with D perhaps being TRBD1 or TRBD2 (5 bases each). V was trimmed by 6 bases and J by 4 bases, leaving 16 bases between them. The CDR3 runs to 15 residues. Germline loops: CDR1 SNHLY, CDR2 FYNNEI. DNA for the CDR3: TGTGCCAGCAGCCCGGGACCAAGGTTGTACAATGAGCAGTTCTTC. Its translation: CASSPGPRLYNEQFF.